This T cell receptor beta chain stems from a study of blood T cell repertoires in COVID-19. Deletions cut 4 bases from V and 7 bases from J, with 11 bases between. The CDR3 is 13 amino acids. Looked up from germline, CDR1 is SGHTA and CDR2 is FQGNSA. Sequencing was performed with immunoSEQ multiplex PCR; in TCRdb, only in-frame clones are kept and a portion is missing. The data contain about 39,000 clones, around 83% of them singletons. The rearrangement uses TRBV7-2 and TRBJ2-4; D not resolved. Source material: peripheral blood. This TCR derives from a man in his sixties with acute or convalescent COVID-19. The CDR3 DNA reads as TGTGCCAGCAGCTCTTCGTCCCTCAACATTCAGTACTTC. As protein: CASSSSSLNIQYF.